This T cell receptor beta chain was captured by sequencing in a study of T-cell memory formation after mild COVID-19. TCRdb reprocessed the 5' RACE reads via MiXCR and lists one record per CDR3 protein. This table has around 200,000 distinct CDR3 sequences, 9% to 10% appearing once. This CDR3 is built from 15 residues. Sequenced sample: PBMCs or a T cell subset sorted from them (not recorded which). The rearrangement uses TRBV21-1 and TRBJ1-1. TRBV21-1 is noted as a pseudogene. The sequence came from a man younger than 35 who had mild COVID-19 (a few samples of this study predate the infection). Cell type and time point are not known. This CDR3 reads CASSKGGPSGAEAFF. CDR3 coding DNA: TGTGCCAGCAGCAAAGGCGGGCCTTCCGGCGCTGAAGCTTTCTTT.